The 5 T cell receptor beta chains listed next were all sequenced from one sample in a study of blood T cell repertoires in COVID-19. The data were produced by immunoSEQ multiplex PCR, yet TCRdb's version contains in-frame clones alone and is incomplete. The sample contains fewer than 400,000 clones, just under 90% of which appear only once. Material: PBMCs or T cells enriched from blood (not recorded which). These receptors came from a woman aged 30 to 39 who had recovered from COVID-19.

Points on this clone: Other DNA sequences within the sample encode an identical CDR3. The gene calls are TRBV29-1 and TRBJ2-7, with 9 positions matching TRBD1. This CDR3 has 13 residues. CDR1 is SQVTM, CDR2 ANQGSEA, per germline. With 5 bases clipped from V and 4 bases from J, the junction kept 6 bases outside the gene matches. CDR3 loop: CSVLPGQGYEQYF. The CDR3 DNA reads as TGCAGCGTTTTGCCGGGACAGGGTTACGAGCAGTACTTC.

This clone occurred once. The J gene is TRBJ2-7, the V gene TRBV29-1; the D gene is possibly TRBD1 (5 bases). V dropped 4 bases and J dropped 2 bases, with 12 bases sitting between them. The CDR3 consists of 13 residues. Per germline, CDR1 SQVTM and CDR2 ANQGSEA. Here the CDR3 DNA reads TGCAGCGTTGTCGAGACAGCTACCTACGAGCAGTACTTC. Its translation is CSVVETATYEQYF.

The genes are TRBV5-1 and TRBJ2-3; 9 nucleotides agree with TRBD2. This CDR3 has 14 residues. Looked up from germline, CDR1 is SGHRS and CDR2 is YFSETQ. V lost 5 bases to trimming and J lost 3 bases; unmatched junction nucleotides: 4. The CDR3 sequence is CASSLAGETDTQYF. The CDR3 region has the DNA TGCGCCAGCAGTTTAGCGGGGGAAACAGATACGCAGTATTTT.

This rearrangement joins TRBV6-5 to TRBJ1-1, with a weak D call TRBD1 (6 bases). Germline V gives CDR1 MNHEY, CDR2 SVGAGI. The V end was cut by 11 bases, the J end by 0 bases, with 19 bases between. This CDR3 is built from 15 residues. CDR3 nucleotide sequence: TGTGCCGGCCAAAGGGGGGAGGGAATGAACACTGAAGCTTTCTTT. This gives the protein CAGQRGEGMNTEAFF.

The V call is TRBV19, the J call TRBJ1-3, with TRBD1 matching 9 bases. The CDR3 spans 14 residues. In germline, CDR1 is LNHDA, CDR2 SQIVND (reference sequence). V shed 7 bases and J 8 bases; nucleotides not matched to a gene: 9. CDR3 nucleotide sequence: TGTGCCAGTATCCGGACAGGGGCAAGTGACACCATATATTTT. This codes for CASIRTGASDTIYF. Variable domain in full (rest from reference TRBV19 and TRBJ1-3): DGGITQSPKYLFRKEGQNVTLSCEQNLNHDAMYWYRQDPGQGLRLIYYSQIVNDFQKGDIAEGYSVSREKKESFPLTVTSAQKNPTAFYLCASIRTGASDTIYFGEGSWLTVV.